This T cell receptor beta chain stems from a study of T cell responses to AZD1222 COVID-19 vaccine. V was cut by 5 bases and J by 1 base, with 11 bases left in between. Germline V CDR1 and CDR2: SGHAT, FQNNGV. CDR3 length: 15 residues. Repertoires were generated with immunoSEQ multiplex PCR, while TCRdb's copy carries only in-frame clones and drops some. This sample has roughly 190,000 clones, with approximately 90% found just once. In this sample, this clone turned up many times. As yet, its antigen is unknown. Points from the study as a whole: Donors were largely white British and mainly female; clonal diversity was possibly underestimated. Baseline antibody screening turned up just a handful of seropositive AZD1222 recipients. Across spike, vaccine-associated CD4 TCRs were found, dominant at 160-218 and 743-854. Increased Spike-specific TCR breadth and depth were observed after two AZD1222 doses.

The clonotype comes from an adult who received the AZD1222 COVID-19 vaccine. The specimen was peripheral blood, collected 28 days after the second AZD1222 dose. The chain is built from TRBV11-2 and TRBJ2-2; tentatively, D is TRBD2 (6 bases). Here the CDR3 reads CASSLRDWNTGELFF. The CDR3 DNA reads TGTGCCAGCAGCCTCCGGGACTGGAACACCGGGGAGCTGTTTTTT.